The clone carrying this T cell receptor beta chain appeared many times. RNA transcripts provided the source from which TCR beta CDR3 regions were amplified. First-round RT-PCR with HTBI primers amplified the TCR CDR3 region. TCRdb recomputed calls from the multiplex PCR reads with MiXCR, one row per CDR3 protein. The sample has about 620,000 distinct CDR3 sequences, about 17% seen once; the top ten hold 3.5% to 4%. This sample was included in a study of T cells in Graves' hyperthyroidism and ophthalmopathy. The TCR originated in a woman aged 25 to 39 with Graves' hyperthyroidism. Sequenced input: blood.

The CDR3 here is CASRTRLAGFNEQFF. CDR3 DNA: TGTGCCAGCAGAACAAGACTAGCGGGGTTCAATGAGCAGTTCTTC. The V and J genes are TRBV12-3 or TRBV12-4 and TRBJ2-1; 11 bases line up with TRBD2. The ends lost 6 bases at V and 6 bases at J; junction bases unmatched: 7. This CDR3 contains 15 residues.